Given below is one T cell receptor (beta chain) in context. The CDR3 runs 14 residues. Germline values: CDR1 LGHNA, CDR2 YSLEER. Trimming removed 6 bases from V and 1 base from J, with 9 bases in between. The sample is drawn from a study of blood T cell repertoires in COVID-19. Study-wide background: COVID-19 samples collected from the United States, Italy and Spain covered acute and convalescent phases. The analysed material was cDNA or gDNA that came from T cells, B-cell-depleted T cells, or PBMCs.

Original processing methods: Cell counts per sample came from amplifying reference gene primers. Sequenced by immunoSEQ multiplex PCR; TCRdb stores in-frame clones only, minus some. V and J calls and clone size follow that table, whereas D and trimming were derived from the DNA. This repertoire shows some 180,000 clones, about 70% found once; its top ten account for just over 8.5%. The receptor's source is a woman in her fifties or sixties with active or convalescent COVID-19. The chain employs TRBV4-3 and TRBJ2-2; TRBD1 is a possible D gene (6 bases). The sample comprised peripheral blood. CDR3 sequence reads: CASSEDRNTGELFF. The CDR3 region has the DNA TGCGCCAGCAGTGAGGACAGGAACACCGGGGAGCTGTTTTTT.